A single T cell receptor beta chain is shown here with its context. This record belongs to a study of shared clonotypes between healthy human individuals. In the study overall: Donors consisted of a couple of women and a few men between 18 and 49.

CDR1 is LGHNA and CDR2 is YNFKEQ in the germline V gene. Trimming took 0 bases from V and 1 from J, leaving 13 bases between them. CDR3 size: 16 residues. Naivety among CD8 cells was defined by CD45RO negativity and positive CCR7 selection, thereby excluding terminally differentiated effector memory CD45RA+ cells. All donors were healthy HIV-negative adults lacking recent acute infections or vaccinations. Profiling relied on immunoSEQ multiplex PCR, and the TCRdb table lists in-frame clones only, not all of them. The sample consists of hundreds of thousands of clones, approximately 96% of them appearing once.

Material: naive CD8+ T cells sorted from blood. This chain uses TRBV4-2 with TRBJ2-7; D possibly corresponds to TRBD1 (6 bases). The TCR comes from a woman aged 25 to 45 in good health. CDR3 bases: TGTGCCAGCAGCCAAGAAACCTCTGGACAGTCCTACGAGCAGTACTTC. Protein product: CASSQETSGQSYEQYF.